These T cell receptor beta chains were read from a single sample in a study of blood T cell repertoires in COVID-19. Sequencing used immunoSEQ multiplex PCR; TCRdb keeps in-frame clones, though not all of them. Found here are around 310,000 clones, more than 75% of them singletons; the top ten hold approximately 4%. Specimen: peripheral blood. Receptors originate from a woman aged 45-65 years with active or convalescent COVID-19. Each CDR3 is given with its conserved first and last residue. A D gene is named only where the DNA matches it firmly. Some rows have no size entry. The others give once, few or many, or a class for an expanded clone.

V gene,clone size,J gene,D gene,CDR3 DNA,CDR3 protein
TRBV9,once,TRBJ2-7,TRBD2,TGTGCCAGCAGCACCGGGGGGGCCCACGAGCAGTACTTC,CASSTGGAHEQYF
TRBV2,.,TRBJ1-4,TRBD1,TGTGCCAGCAGCCACTCGGGACAGGACGCAGAAAAACTGTTTTTT,CASSHSGQDAEKLFF
TRBV9,.,TRBJ2-7,.,TGTGCCAGCAGCACAGGGAATCTGTACGAGCAGTACTTC,CASSTGNLYEQYF
TRBV3-1/TRBV3-2,.,TRBJ2-1,TRBD2,TGTGCCAGCAGCCACCCCGAACTAGCGGAACACAATGAGCAGTTCTTC,CASSHPELAEHNEQFF
TRBV2,.,TRBJ1-2,.,TGTGCCAGCAGTGAATCCGGGGTCTATGGCTACACCTTC,CASSESGVYGYTF
TRBV28,.,TRBJ2-3,.,TGTGCCAGCATGACGTCAGGGGCAGATACGCAGTATTTT,CASMTSGADTQYF
TRBV9,.,TRBJ2-1,TRBD2,TGTGCCAGCAGCGTTAGGACTAGCGGGAGTGGTGAGCAGTTCTTC,CASSVRTSGSGEQFF
TRBV28,.,TRBJ1-2,TRBD1,TGTGCCAGCAGGCACAACCCCCGGACAGGGAACTATGGCTACACCTTC,CASRHNPRTGNYGYTF
TRBV3-1/TRBV3-2,.,TRBJ1-2,.,TGTGCCAGCAGCCAAGCTGTTTCGTCGCGGGGCTACACCTTC,CASSQAVSSRGYTF
TRBV18,.,TRBJ2-7,TRBD1,TGTGCCAGCTCACCGAACACCCCGGGACAGGGCGGTGGGCAGTACTTC,CASSPNTPGQGGGQYF
TRBV21-1,.,TRBJ1-2,.,TGTGCCAGCAGCACCCTCGGGGGGGCGGACAGGAGCAGCTATGGCTACACCTTC,CASSTLGGADRSSYGYTF
TRBV13,.,TRBJ2-3,TRBD2,TGTGCCAGCAGCTTAACTAGCGGGGGGGCCGGGTCAGATACGCAGTATTTT,CASSLTSGGAGSDTQYF
TRBV7-6,.,TRBJ2-3,TRBD1,TGTGCCAGCAGCTTAAGACAGGGGTCTGCGGATACGCAGTATTTT,CASSLRQGSADTQYF
TRBV2,.,TRBJ1-4,.,TGTGCCAGCAGTGAAGGGGGGCATGGCACTGAAAAACTGTTTTTT,CASSEGGHGTEKLFF
TRBV28,.,TRBJ2-7,TRBD2,TGTGCCAGCAGTTTGAGCGGGACTAACTACGAGCAGTACTTC,CASSLSGTNYEQYF
TRBV12-5,.,TRBJ1-1,.,TGTGCTAGTGTAGGCTTAGGCAGGGGGAACACTGAAGCTTTCTTT,CASVGLGRGNTEAFF
TRBV11-2,.,TRBJ2-1,TRBD2,TGTGCCAGCAGCTTAGCACTAGCGGGAGCTGGTGAGCAGTTCTTC,CASSLALAGAGEQFF
TRBV6-5,.,TRBJ1-5,.,TGTGCCAGCAGTTACACTGCAAACTTCAATCAGCCCCAGCATTTT,CASSYTANFNQPQHF
TRBV3-1/TRBV3-2,.,TRBJ1-6,.,TGTGCCAGCAGCAGAGAGAGCTCCTATAATTCACCCCTCCACTTT,CASSRESSYNSPLHF
TRBV27,.,TRBJ2-7,.,TGTGCCAGCAGCCCCGACAGAGCCTACGAGCAGTACTTC,CASSPDRAYEQYF
TRBV7-2,.,TRBJ1-1,.,TGTGCCAGCAGCTTACAAGTGGGGGGTTACACTGAAGCTTTCTTT,CASSLQVGGYTEAFF
TRBV7-6,once,TRBJ2-7,TRBD2,TGTGCCAGCAGCCCTCAGACTAGCGGGGGGAACGAGCAGTACTTC,CASSPQTSGGNEQYF
TRBV9,.,TRBJ2-5,TRBD2,TGTGCCAGCAGCGAGCGGGGACTAGCGGCTTTCCAAGAGACCCAGTACTTC,CASSERGLAAFQETQYF
TRBV6-5,.,TRBJ1-5,TRBD1,TGTGCCAGCAGCCAGACAGGGATCGAGGGGCCCCAGCATTTT,CASSQTGIEGPQHF
TRBV28,.,TRBJ1-6,.,TGTGCCAGCAGTTTGTCGGCAGGTCCTCTCCACTTT,CASSLSAGPLHF
TRBV4-3,.,TRBJ2-3,TRBD2,TGCGCCAGCAGACAGGGACTAGCGGGGAGCACAGATACGCAGTATTTT,CASRQGLAGSTDTQYF
TRBV10-3,.,TRBJ2-7,TRBD2,TGTGCCATCAGTGAGGGTATAGCGGGAGTTGATGTTGCAAGTTACGAGCAGTACTTC,CAISEGIAGVDVASYEQYF
TRBV10-2,.,TRBJ1-3,TRBD1,TGCGCCAGCAGACCCACAGGGGGCAACGGAAACACCATATATTTT,CASRPTGGNGNTIYF
TRBV3-1/TRBV3-2,once,TRBJ1-3,.,TGTGCCAGCAGCCAGACTGGCTCTGGAAACACCATATATTTT,CASSQTGSGNTIYF
TRBV5-4,.,TRBJ1-2,TRBD1,TGTGCCAGCAGCTTGAGGGACAGAGAAAACTATGGCTACACCTTC,CASSLRDRENYGYTF
TRBV18,.,TRBJ1-6,TRBD1,TGTGCCAGCTCACCTCGTGGGACAGGCGACAATTCACCCCTCCACTTT,CASSPRGTGDNSPLHF
TRBV28,.,TRBJ2-2,.,TGTGCCAGCCATGCGGTTAACACCGGGGAGCTGTTTTTT,CASHAVNTGELFF
TRBV7-9,once,TRBJ1-3,.,TGTGCCAGCAGGTGGCAGTCTGGAAACACCATATATTTT,CASRWQSGNTIYF
TRBV2,.,TRBJ2-4,.,TGTGCCAGCAGTGAAGAGCTAGCCAAAAACATTCAGTACTTC,CASSEELAKNIQYF
TRBV7-2,.,TRBJ2-5,TRBD2,TGTGCCAGCAGCTTAGTTGCGACTAGCGGGGTTGAGACCCAGTACTTC,CASSLVATSGVETQYF
TRBV7-9,.,TRBJ2-6,.,TGTGCCAGCAGCTTACGCGGGATCAGGGCCAACGTCCTGACTTTC,CASSLRGIRANVLTF
TRBV18,.,TRBJ1-2,TRBD1,TGTGCCAGCTCACCCGGGACAGGGAATACCTATGGCTACACCTTC,CASSPGTGNTYGYTF
TRBV6-5,.,TRBJ1-5,TRBD1,TGTGCCAGCAGTCCCGACAGGGCTAGCAATCAGCCCCAGCATTTT,CASSPDRASNQPQHF
TRBV24-1,.,TRBJ2-7,TRBD1,TGTGCCACCAGTGACCCCGGGACAGGGCTCTACGAGCAGTACTTC,CATSDPGTGLYEQYF
TRBV7-9,once,TRBJ2-1,.,TGTGCCAGCAGCTTCGACAAGAAGCAGTTCTTC,CASSFDKKQFF
TRBV5-4,.,TRBJ1-2,.,TGTGCCAGCAGCGTCGGCTCAAGGTCAGGGTCCTATGGCTACACCTTC,CASSVGSRSGSYGYTF
TRBV7-8,.,TRBJ2-3,TRBD1,TGTGCCAGCAGCCGAGGGACAGTCGGAGATACGCAGTATTTT,CASSRGTVGDTQYF
TRBV18,.,TRBJ2-2,TRBD1,TGTGCCAGCTCACCTCAGAAGGACAGGGGAACCGGGGAGCTGTTTTTT,CASSPQKDRGTGELFF